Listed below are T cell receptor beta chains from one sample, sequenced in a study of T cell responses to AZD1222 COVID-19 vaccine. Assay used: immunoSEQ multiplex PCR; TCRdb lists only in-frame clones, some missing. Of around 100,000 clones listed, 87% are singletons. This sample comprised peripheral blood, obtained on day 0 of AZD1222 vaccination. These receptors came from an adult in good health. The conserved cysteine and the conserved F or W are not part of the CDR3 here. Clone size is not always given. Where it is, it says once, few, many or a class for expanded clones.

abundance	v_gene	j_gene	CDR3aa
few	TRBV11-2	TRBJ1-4	ASSRTSEKLF
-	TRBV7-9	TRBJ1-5	ASTWGGTDQPQH
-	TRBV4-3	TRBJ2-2	ASSQEIGGMGTGELF
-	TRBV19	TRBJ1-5	ASRPPRGAYQPQH
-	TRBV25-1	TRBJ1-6	ASSESSYNSPLH
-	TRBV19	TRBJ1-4	ASSTRQGIATNEKLF
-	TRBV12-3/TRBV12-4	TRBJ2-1	ASSSRGNEQF
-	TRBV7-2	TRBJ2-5	ASSSLGRGTQY
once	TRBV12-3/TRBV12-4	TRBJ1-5	ASSPLSNQPQH
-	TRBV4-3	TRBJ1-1	ASSLGGGGAQAF
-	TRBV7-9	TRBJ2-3	ASRTKSWSTDTQY
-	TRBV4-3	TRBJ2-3	ASSLGLAGGTDTQY
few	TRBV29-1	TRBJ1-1	SVQDRTASSIMNTEAF
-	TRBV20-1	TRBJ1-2	SASILTGYGYT
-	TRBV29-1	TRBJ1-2	SVDVRGEGYT
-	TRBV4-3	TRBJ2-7	ASSQDLGAYEQY
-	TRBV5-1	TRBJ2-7	ASRRYRDRAYEQY
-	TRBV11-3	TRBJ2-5	ASSLPGGYRETQY
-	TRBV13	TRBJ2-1	ASSLRGLRTYNEQF
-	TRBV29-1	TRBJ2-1	SVLGTSYNEQF
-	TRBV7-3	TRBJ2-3	ASSPQFTDTQY
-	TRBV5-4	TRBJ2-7	ASSFVGAYEQY
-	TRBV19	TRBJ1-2	ASSGAPTGKGGYT
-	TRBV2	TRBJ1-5	ASRRTDYQPQH
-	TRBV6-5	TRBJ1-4	ASSSDRASEKLF
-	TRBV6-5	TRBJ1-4	ATGKGADEKLF
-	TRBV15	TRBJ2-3	ATSLRGEDTQY
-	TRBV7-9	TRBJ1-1	ASSRKGYTEAF
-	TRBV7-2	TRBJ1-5	ASSRDRGLGQPQH
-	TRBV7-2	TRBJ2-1	ASSLGGPPLSGQF
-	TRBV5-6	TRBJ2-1	ASSWVSRGNEQF
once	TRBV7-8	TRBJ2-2	ASSLAPWSNTGELF
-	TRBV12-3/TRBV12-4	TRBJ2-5	ASSFSQETQY
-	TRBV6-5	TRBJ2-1	ASIRSGNTYNEQF
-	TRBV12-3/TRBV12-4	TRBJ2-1	ASSLAWANEQF
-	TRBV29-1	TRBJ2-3	SVEEGDTQY
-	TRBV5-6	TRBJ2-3	ASSLAGTGGDTQY
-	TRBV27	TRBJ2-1	ASTPHGLAGLNEQF
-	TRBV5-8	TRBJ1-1	ASRNPPPGMNTEAF
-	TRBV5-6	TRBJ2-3	ASSPGGRGDTQY
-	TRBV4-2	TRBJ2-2	ASSPGAGTGELF
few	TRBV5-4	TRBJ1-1	ASSLAGNTEAF
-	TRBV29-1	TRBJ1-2	SSWGGLHGYT
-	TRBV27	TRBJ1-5	ASSPYQTGVSQH
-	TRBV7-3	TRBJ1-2	ASSPSLDRPSGGYT
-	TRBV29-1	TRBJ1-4	SGWGANEKLF
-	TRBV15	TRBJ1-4	ATSRDPITNEKLF
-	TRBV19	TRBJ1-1	ASSMTRSNTEAF
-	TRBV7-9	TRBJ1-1	ASSSPGTGGLVTEAF
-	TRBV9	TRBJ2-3	ASSPLGGGSDTQY
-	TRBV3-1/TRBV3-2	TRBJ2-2	ASSLLGGRAGAGELF
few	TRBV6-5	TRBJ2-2	ASSLRIGELF
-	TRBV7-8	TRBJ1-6	ASSLDGSYNSPLH
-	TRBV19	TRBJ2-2	ASSITSGRVGTGELF
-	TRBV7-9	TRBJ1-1	ASTTTGTGTTSWAF
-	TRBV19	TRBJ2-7	ASSPSGYEQY
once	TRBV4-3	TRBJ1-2	ASSQVGKGGGYT